This TCR beta chain is drawn from a study of blood T cell repertoires in COVID-19. Whole-study context: Sources were T cells, B-cell-depleted T cells, or PBMCs; the material itself was cDNA or gDNA.

Unmatched junction bases numbered 1, after V lost 5 bases and J lost 0 bases. The CDR3 consists of 14 residues. Germline V CDR1 and CDR2: MNHEY, SVGAGI. Participant-reported clinical history was the basis for cohort assignment. Per the original data handling: Estimates of nucleated cell counts were drawn from the amplification of reference gene primers. The repertoire was sequenced with immunoSEQ multiplex PCR; TCRdb's copy has only in-frame clones and lacks some. V and J calls and clone size follow that table, whereas D and trimming were derived from the DNA. This sample has approximately 290,000 clones; roughly 85% occur once, and the top ten carry approximately 4%. About this clone itself: In the same sample, other DNA sequences code for this CDR3.

The sequenced sample was PBMCs or T cells enriched from blood (not recorded which). This TCR came from a woman in her 30s who had recovered from COVID-19. This rearrangement joins TRBV6-5 to TRBJ2-7; 10 bases map to TRBD1. The CDR3 nucleotides are TGTGCCAGCAGTCGGACAGGGGGCTCCTACGAGCAGTACTTC. Its protein product is CASSRTGGSYEQYF.